This T cell receptor (beta chain) was captured by sequencing in a study of beta chain features in type 1 diabetes. Comments on this clone: The same CDR3 also results from other DNA sequences found in this sample.

A sort by CD45RO/CCR7/CD25/CD127/CD95/CD27 yielded CD4+ naive, central memory, regulatory and stem cell-like memory cells. Post-sort purity exceeded 95% for all sorted populations. The authors reverse transcribed all of the isolated RNA, so sequencing captured expressed TCRB transcripts. Roughly 3.6 million reads were obtained on average from naive, central memory and regulatory T cell samples. The data were produced by immunoSEQ multiplex PCR, yet TCRdb's version contains in-frame clones alone and is incomplete. The table has a few hundred thousand clones, roughly 14% seen once. This TCR derives from a man aged 25-40 years in good health. Material for sequencing was naive CD4+ T cells from blood.

CDR3: CASSVDPGTDTQYF. The CDR3 DNA reads as TGTGCCAGCAGCGTAGATCCGGGGACAGATACGCAGTATTTT. The chain is built from TRBV9 and TRBJ2-3, with D possibly TRBD2 on 5 matching bases. V shed 0 bases and J shed 3 bases, with 8 bases lying between them. The germline gives CDR1 SGDLS, CDR2 YYNGEE. The CDR3 sequence is 14 residues long.